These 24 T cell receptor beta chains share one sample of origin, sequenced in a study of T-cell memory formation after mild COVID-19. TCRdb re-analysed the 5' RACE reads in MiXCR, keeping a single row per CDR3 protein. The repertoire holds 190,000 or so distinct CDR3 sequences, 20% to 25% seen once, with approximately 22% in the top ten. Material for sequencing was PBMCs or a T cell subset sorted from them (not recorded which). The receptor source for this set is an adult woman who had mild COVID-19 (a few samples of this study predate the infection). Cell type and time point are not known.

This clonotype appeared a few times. In DNA, the CDR3 is TGTGCCAGTAGCTGGACTAGCGACTCCTACGAGCAGTACTTC. It yields the protein CASSWTSDSYEQYF. V is TRBV19 and J is TRBJ2-7; 9 nucleotides line up with TRBD2. The CDR3 has 14 residues. Germline CDR1 is LNHDA and CDR2 is SQIVND (reference sequence). V lost 6 bases and J lost 0; bases outside the gene matches: 3.

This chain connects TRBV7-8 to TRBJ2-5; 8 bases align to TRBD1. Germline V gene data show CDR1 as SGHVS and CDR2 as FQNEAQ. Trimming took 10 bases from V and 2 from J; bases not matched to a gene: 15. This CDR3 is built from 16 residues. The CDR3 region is CANHKYPRGHQETQYF. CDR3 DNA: TGTGCCAACCACAAATACCCCAGGGGGCATCAAGAGACCCAGTACTTC.

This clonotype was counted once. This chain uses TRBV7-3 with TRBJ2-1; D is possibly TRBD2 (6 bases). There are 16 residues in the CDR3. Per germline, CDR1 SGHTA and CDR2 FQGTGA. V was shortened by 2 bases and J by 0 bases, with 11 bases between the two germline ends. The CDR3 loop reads CASSLRAGSSYNEQFF. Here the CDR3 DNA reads TGTGCCAGCAGCTTACGCGCGGGGAGCTCCTACAATGAGCAGTTCTTC. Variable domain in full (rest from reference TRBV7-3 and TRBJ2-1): GAGVSQTPSNKVTEKGKYVELRCDPISGHTALYWYRQSLGQGPEFLIYFQGTGAADDSGLPNDRFFAVRPEGSVSTLKIQRTERGDSAVYLCASSLRAGSSYNEQFFGPGTRLTVL.

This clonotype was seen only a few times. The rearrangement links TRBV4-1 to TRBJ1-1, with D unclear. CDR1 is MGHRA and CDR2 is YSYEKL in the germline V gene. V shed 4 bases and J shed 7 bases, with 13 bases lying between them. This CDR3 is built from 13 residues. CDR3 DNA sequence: TGCGCCAGCAGCCCGGAGAAGCGGGGTGAAGCTTTCTTT. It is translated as CASSPEKRGEAFF.

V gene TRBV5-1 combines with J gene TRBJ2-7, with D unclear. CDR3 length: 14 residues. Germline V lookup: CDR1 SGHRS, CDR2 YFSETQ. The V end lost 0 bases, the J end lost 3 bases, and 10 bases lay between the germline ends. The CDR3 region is CASSLEWGNYEQYF. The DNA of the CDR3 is TGCGCCAGCAGCTTGGAGTGGGGAAACTACGAGCAGTACTTC.

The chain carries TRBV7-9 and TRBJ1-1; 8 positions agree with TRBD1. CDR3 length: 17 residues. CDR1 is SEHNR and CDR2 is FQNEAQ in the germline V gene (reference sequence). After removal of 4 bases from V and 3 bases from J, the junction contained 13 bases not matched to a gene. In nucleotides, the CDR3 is TGTGCCAGCAGCTCTACCCACGGGGGACAGGCGGACACTGAAGCTTTCTTT. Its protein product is CASSSTHGGQADTEAFF.

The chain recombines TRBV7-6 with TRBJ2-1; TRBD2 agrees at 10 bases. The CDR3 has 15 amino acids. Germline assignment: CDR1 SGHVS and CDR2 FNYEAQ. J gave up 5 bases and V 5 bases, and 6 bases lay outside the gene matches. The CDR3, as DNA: TGTGCCAGCAGCCTCGGACTAGCGGAGAACAATGAGCAGTTCTTC. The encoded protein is CASSLGLAENNEQFF.

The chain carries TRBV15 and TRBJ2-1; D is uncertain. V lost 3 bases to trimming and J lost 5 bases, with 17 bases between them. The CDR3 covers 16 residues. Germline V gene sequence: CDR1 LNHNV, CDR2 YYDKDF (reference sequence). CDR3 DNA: TGTGCCACCAGCAGCAGCAGATCCCAAGTTAACAATGAGCAGTTCTTC. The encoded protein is CATSSSRSQVNNEQFF.

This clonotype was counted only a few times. The CDR3 nucleotides read TGTGCCAGCAGCCCGGGACATCTCAACTATGGCTACACCTTC. It translates to CASSPGHLNYGYTF. The chain uses TRBV9 and TRBJ1-2, with a possible D match to TRBD1 (6 bases). The length of the CDR3 is 14 residues. CDR1 is SGDLS and CDR2 is YYNGEE in the germline V gene. V dropped 4 bases and J dropped 2 bases, with 12 bases sitting between them.

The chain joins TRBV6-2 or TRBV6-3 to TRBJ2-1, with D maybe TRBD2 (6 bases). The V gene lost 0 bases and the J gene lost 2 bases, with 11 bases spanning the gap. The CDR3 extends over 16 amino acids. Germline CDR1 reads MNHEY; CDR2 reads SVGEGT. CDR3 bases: TGTGCCAGCAGTTACTCACGGGAGCGGCCCTACAATGAGCAGTTCTTC. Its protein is CASSYSRERPYNEQFF.

CDR3 bases: TGTGCCACCAGTGGAACAGGAGAGTTCACAGATACGCAGTATTTT. Its protein is CATSGTGEFTDTQYF. The chain is built from TRBV24-1 and TRBJ2-3; D possibly corresponds to TRBD1 (5 bases). Germline CDR1 is KGHDR and CDR2 is SFDVKD. Trimming took 5 bases from V and 2 from J, leaving 13 bases between them. This CDR3 region has 15 residues.

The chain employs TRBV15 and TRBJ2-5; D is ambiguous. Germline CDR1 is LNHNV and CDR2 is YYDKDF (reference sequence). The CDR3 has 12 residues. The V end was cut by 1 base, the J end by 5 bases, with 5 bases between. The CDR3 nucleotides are TGTGCCACCAGCAGAGTAGACGAGACCCAGTACTTC. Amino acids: CATSRVDETQYF.

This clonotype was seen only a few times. The CDR3 coding sequence is TGCGCCAGCAGCTCGTGGGACACGCACAATGAGCAGTTCTTC. It codes for CASSSWDTHNEQFF. V is TRBV5-1 and J is TRBJ2-1; the D gene is possibly TRBD1 (6 bases). This CDR3 comprises 14 residues. The V end was cut by 3 bases, the J end by 5 bases, with 12 bases between. Germline lookup yields CDR1 SGHRS and CDR2 YFSETQ.

CDR3 sequence: CASNKEQALNQPQHF. The CDR3 DNA reads TGTGCCAGTAATAAGGAACAGGCGTTAAATCAGCCCCAGCATTTT. The gene calls are TRBV19 and TRBJ1-5, with D perhaps matching TRBD1 (5 bases). In germline, CDR1 is LNHDA, CDR2 SQIVND (reference sequence). V was trimmed by 7 bases and J by 4 bases, leaving 17 bases between them. The CDR3 length is 15 residues.

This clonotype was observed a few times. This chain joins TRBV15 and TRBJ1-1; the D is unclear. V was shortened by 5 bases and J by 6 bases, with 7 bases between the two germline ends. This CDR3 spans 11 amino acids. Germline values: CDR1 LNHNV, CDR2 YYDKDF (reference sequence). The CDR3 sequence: CATSGTSEAFF. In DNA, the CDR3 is TGTGCCACCAGCGGAACCTCTGAAGCTTTCTTT.

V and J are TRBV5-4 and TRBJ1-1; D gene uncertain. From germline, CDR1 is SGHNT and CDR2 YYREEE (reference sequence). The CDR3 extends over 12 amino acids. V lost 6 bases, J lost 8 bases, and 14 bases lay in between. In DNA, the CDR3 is TGTGCCAGCACCTACAACGCCCAAGAAGCTTTCTTT. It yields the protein CASTYNAQEAFF.

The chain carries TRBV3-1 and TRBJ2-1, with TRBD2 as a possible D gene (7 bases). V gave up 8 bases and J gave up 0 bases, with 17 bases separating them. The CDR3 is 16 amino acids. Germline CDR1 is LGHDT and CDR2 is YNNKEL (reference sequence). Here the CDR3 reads CASGLGGGTSYNEQFF. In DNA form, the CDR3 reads TGTGCCAGCGGCCTGGGGGGGGGCACCTCCTACAATGAGCAGTTCTTC.

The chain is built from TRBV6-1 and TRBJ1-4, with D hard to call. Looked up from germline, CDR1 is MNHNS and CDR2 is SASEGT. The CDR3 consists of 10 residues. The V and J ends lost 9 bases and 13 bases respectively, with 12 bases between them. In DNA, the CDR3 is TGTGCCAGTGAAAGGGTGCGACTGTTTTTT. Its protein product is CASERVRLFF.

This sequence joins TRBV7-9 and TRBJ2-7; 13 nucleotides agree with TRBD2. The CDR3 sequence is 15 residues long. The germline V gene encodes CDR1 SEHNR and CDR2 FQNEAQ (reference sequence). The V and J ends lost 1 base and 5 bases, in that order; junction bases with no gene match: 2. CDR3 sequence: CASSLGGLAGDEQYF. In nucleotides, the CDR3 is TGTGCCAGCAGCTTAGGTGGACTAGCGGGAGACGAGCAGTACTTC.

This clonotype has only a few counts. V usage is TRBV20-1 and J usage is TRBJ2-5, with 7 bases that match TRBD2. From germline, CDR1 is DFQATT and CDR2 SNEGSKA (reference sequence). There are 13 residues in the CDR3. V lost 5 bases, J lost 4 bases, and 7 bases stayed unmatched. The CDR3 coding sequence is TGCAGTGCTCCCTGGGGGGGTGGAGAGACCCAGTACTTC. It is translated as CSAPWGGGETQYF.

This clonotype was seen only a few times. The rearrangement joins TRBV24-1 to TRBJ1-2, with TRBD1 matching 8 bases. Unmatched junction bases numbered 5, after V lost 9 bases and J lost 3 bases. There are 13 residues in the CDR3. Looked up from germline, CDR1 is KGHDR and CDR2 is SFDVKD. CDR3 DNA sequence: TGTGCCACCTCGACAGGGGATCACTATGGCTACACCTTC. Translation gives CATSTGDHYGYTF.

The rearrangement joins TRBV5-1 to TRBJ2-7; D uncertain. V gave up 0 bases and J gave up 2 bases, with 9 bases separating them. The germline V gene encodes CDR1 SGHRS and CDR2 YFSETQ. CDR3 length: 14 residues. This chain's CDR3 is CASSLEPVAYEQYF. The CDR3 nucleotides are TGCGCCAGCAGCTTGGAGCCGGTTGCCTACGAGCAGTACTTC. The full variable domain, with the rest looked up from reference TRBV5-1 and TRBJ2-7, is KAGVTQTPRYLIKTRGQQVTLSCSPISGHRSVSWYQQTPGQGLQFLFEYFSETQRNKGNFPGRFSGRQFSNSRSEMNVSTLELGDSALYLCASSLEPVAYEQYFGPGTRLTVT.

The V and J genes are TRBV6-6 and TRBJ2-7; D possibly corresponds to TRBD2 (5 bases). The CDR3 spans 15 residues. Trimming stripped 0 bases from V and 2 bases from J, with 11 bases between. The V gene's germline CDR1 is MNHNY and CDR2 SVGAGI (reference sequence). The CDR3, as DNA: TGTGCCAGCAGTTACTCAGTGGACTGGGCCTACGAGCAGTACTTC. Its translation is CASSYSVDWAYEQYF.

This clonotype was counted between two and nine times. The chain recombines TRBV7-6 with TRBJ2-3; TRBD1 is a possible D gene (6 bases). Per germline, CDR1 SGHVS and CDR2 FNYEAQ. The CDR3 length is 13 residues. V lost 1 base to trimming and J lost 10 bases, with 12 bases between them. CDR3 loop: CASSLENRVPQYF. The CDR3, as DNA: TGTGCCAGCAGCTTAGAGAACAGGGTTCCGCAGTATTTT.